The rows below give T cell receptor beta chains drawn from one sample of a study of early T cells in non-severe SARS-CoV-2 infection. One entry per CDR3 protein results from TCRdb running MiXCR on the 5' RACE reads. The table lists about 46,000 distinct CDR3 sequences, around 10% of them singletons. The source was whole blood, collected at baseline. These receptors were obtained from an adult who was a healthcare worker with PCR-confirmed SARS-CoV-2 infection or an uninfected control (not recorded which). Both conserved end residues are part of each CDR3.

v_gene: TRBV6-2/TRBV6-3; CDR3aa: CASSSGRLTEAFF
v_gene: TRBV6-7; CDR3aa: CASSPRTGEYFNTIYF
v_gene: TRBV7-3; CDR3aa: CASSLRGSTDTQYF
v_gene: TRBV6-2/TRBV6-3; CDR3aa: CASSYSLGRYTQYF
v_gene: TRBV28; CDR3aa: CASSLDEPDEQYF
v_gene: TRBV7-8; CDR3aa: CASSLDWGQETQYF
v_gene: TRBV30; CDR3aa: CAWSPTGSSYTF
v_gene: TRBV19; CDR3aa: CASSISPEQPQHF
v_gene: TRBV12-3/TRBV12-4; CDR3aa: CASTDDGFTDTQYF
v_gene: TRBV6-5; CDR3aa: CASSRGAVAKNIQYF
v_gene: TRBV27; CDR3aa: CASSPLGQGLFPNTGELFF
v_gene: TRBV29-1; CDR3aa: CSAGQSSYEQYF
v_gene: TRBV20-1; CDR3aa: CSARDLGSSTYNEQFF
v_gene: TRBV11-2; CDR3aa: CASSLAYRGNTIYF
v_gene: TRBV7-9; CDR3aa: CASSLPGGVGEAFF
v_gene: TRBV28; CDR3aa: CASSRPGQVQETQYF
v_gene: TRBV10-1; CDR3aa: CASSESTSKETQYF
v_gene: TRBV7-6; CDR3aa: CASSKGQGAINEQFF
v_gene: TRBV28; CDR3aa: CASKLAGGNTDTQYF
v_gene: TRBV7-9; CDR3aa: CASRHDSLTGELFF
v_gene: TRBV11-1; CDR3aa: CASSLMVPRAEAFF
v_gene: TRBV20-1; CDR3aa: CSASVASNPNTEAFF
v_gene: TRBV5-1; CDR3aa: CASSSGTSGTYEQYF
v_gene: TRBV12-3/TRBV12-4; CDR3aa: CATGGRRNTEAFF
v_gene: TRBV5-1; CDR3aa: CASSLVATRTDTQYF
v_gene: TRBV20-1; CDR3aa: CSAPATGSDNSPLHF
v_gene: TRBV12-3/TRBV12-4; CDR3aa: CASASPSGGHYEQYF
v_gene: TRBV6-2/TRBV6-3; CDR3aa: CASSYRVTDTQYF
v_gene: TRBV5-1; CDR3aa: CASSLSGELFF
v_gene: TRBV20-1; CDR3aa: CSATGNNQPQHF
v_gene: TRBV2; CDR3aa: CASMYQYEQYF
v_gene: TRBV24-1; CDR3aa: CATSDFGRGGSYNEQFF
v_gene: TRBV5-1; CDR3aa: CASSLLLGTDTQYF
v_gene: TRBV7-6; CDR3aa: CASSSGPDNSPLHF
v_gene: TRBV12-3/TRBV12-4; CDR3aa: CASSIGTGGLYGYTF
v_gene: TRBV12-3/TRBV12-4; CDR3aa: CASSYGTGENSPLHF
v_gene: TRBV19; CDR3aa: CASSVGQGHTDTQYF
v_gene: TRBV30; CDR3aa: CAWSGSGEPYEQYF
v_gene: TRBV9; CDR3aa: CASSDPDSRGIGYNEQFF
v_gene: TRBV2; CDR3aa: CASSDRMGDEQYF
v_gene: TRBV30; CDR3aa: CAWTTEVGYGYTF
v_gene: TRBV7-2; CDR3aa: CASSTRGSYNEQFF
v_gene: TRBV5-1; CDR3aa: CASSRRPGMDTEAFF
v_gene: TRBV20-1; CDR3aa: CSATQGNTEAFF
v_gene: TRBV19; CDR3aa: CASSMTENQPQHF
v_gene: TRBV10-3; CDR3aa: CAISENRPRWAFF
v_gene: TRBV11-3; CDR3aa: CASSATENTEAFF
v_gene: TRBV10-2; CDR3aa: CASKGGNPRADTQYF
v_gene: TRBV12-3/TRBV12-4; CDR3aa: CASSFWAGSTDTQYF
v_gene: TRBV11-2; CDR3aa: CASSQFPGQAYEQYF
v_gene: TRBV2; CDR3aa: CASRELAGSTDTQYF
v_gene: TRBV28; CDR3aa: CASSSSFPSSPLHF
v_gene: TRBV4-3; CDR3aa: CASSQDWGISPLHF